This paragraph reports one T cell receptor (beta chain). This clonotype was detected only a few times. Its cognate antigen has yet to be identified. The sample holds no much larger clone one base away, and base qualities are not on file. The source of the sample is a study of blood T cells in healthy people across ages (dated by TCRdb to the mid-2010s). About the study as a whole: In model experiments, template switching captured about one uniquely barcoded TCR beta cDNA molecule for every two T cells. Age-related changes in TCR beta repertoire diversity were measured in the study by deep sequencing normalized with unique cDNA molecular identifiers. Donors were grouped into four age groups: young (average 16 years), middle-aged (less than 40), aged (roughly 67) and long-lived (about 82). Two additional independent replicas of 1 million unique cDNA reads from the same blood draw were analyzed for two donors (one aged 18 to 29 and one aged 80 or older).

Spanning cysteine to phenylalanine, the CDR3 consists of 16 amino acids. Of the read, only the CDR3 DNA is kept; its 48 bases are in frame from base 1. Trimming costs V 5 bases and J 0 bases, and their ends lie 16 bases apart. In the germline V gene, CDR1 corresponds to ENHRY and CDR2 to SYGVKD. Library prep was done by 5' RACE. Sequenced on an Illumina HiSeq 2500. A second 7 to 11 cycle PCR used a sample-barcoded 5' primer and a J-beta primer mix. A template-switch 5' adaptor carrying 12 random nucleotides introduced a unique molecular identifier onto each TCR beta cDNA molecule. Each sample yielded at least 3 million CDR3-containing paired-end reads. All of the RNA was converted into first-strand cDNA using the Mint cDNA synthesis kit, with a TRBC-specific oligonucleotide serving as the primer. After uracil-DNA glycosylase treatment, a first 18-cycle PCR used universal primers M1SS and BC2_uni_R on all cDNA. As for the authors' bioinformatics: Each sample was normalized by randomly selecting 1 million high-quality reads, each carrying a distinct molecular identifier. Reads sharing molecular identifiers were discarded rather than binned into consensus sequences. MiTCR, set to a Q25 quality threshold and the strictest error-elimination algorithm, was used for CDR3 identification, clonotype clustering and error correction. A nonparametric unseen species model with Euler transformation was used to estimate lower-bound total TCR beta diversity. The public reads were run again by TCRdb, first through fastp at Q25 and then through MiXCR, and only productive beta chains were kept. Every entry covers one CDR3 protein and lists the most common genes and DNA from its rows. These V and J calls derive from TCRdb rather than the authors' analysis. The sample table contains fewer than 1,200,000 distinct CDR3 sequences; only one count was recorded for approximately 26% of them. Of the sample, about 0.69% is held by the ten largest clones.

Systemically healthy Caucasian individuals from Russia, 35 to 50 in total and aged about 6 to 100 years, were included as donors. Ten milliliters of peripheral blood were drawn from each donor into EDTA-treated Vacutainer tubes. Ficoll-Paque density-gradient centrifugation was used to isolate PBMCs, with at least 7 million obtained per sample. Trizol reagent was used to extract total RNA from PBMCs, with at least 6 micrograms per sample. Naive CD45RAhigh/CD27high T cell percentages were measured by flow cytometry on a PBMC aliquot from every donor. Findings and caveats that apply to the study as a whole: Observed TCR beta diversity per million T cells fell roughly linearly with age, and a significant reduction was already apparent by age roughly 40. Compared with the aged group, the long-lived group had more naive CD4+ T cells, fewer expanded clones and increased TCR diversity, a pattern suggesting age selection. Because donor CMV infection status was unknown, age-related changes in expanded clonotypes were potentially confounded. Conclusive comparison of naive and antigen-experienced compartments was prevented by the profiling of bulk unsorted PBMCs. Observed TCR beta diversity correlated strongly with the percentage of naive T cells measured by flow cytometry. Estimates of total diversity based on one million sequenced T cells were regarded as lower bounds and as underestimates.

The sample was also linked to a second study, of T cells of mothers and their children. As the second paper documents: Donors were nine systemically healthy Caucasian individuals: three mothers and their six children. cDNA synthesis consumed the entire amount of extracted RNA, loaded at around 1.5 ug RNA in each 15 ul reaction. In the second PCR, the M1S primer added sample barcodes and 2-4 random nucleotides. Over 9.5 million TCR beta CDR3 reads were obtained for each mother, and 2.5 million to 3 million reads were obtained for each child. In both related and unrelated pairs, thymic selection shapes the output of TCR recombination in a similar way, with inherited differences having only a minor effect. Normalized repertoire overlap was always slightly but never significantly higher in related than unrelated mother-child pairs. No persistent microchimeric T cell clones were found, with a detection sensitivity of roughly 92 clones per million clonotypes. Deep NGS was used in the study to compare the TCR beta repertoires of mothers and children and to look for features that separate related mother-child pairs from unrelated individuals. On average, the children were around 11 +/- 4 years old, while the mothers were about 40 +/- 4 years old. After adapter ligation was performed with NEBNext reagents, the libraries were sequenced on an Illumina HiSeq 2000 with 100+100 nt paired-end reads. To prevent cross-contamination, the mother and child libraries were prepared a month apart and were sequenced in separate runs. Between roughly 450,000 and 2,000,000 distinct TCR beta clonotypes were identified per donor. Naive TCR beta clonotypes were estimated from low-frequency clonotypes matched to each donor's FACS-determined naive share, without sorting.

The sample comprised blood. The TCR sequence derives from a girl aged 2 to 10 in good health. The V gene is TRBV10-3 and the J gene is TRBJ2-5; the D gene cannot be resolved beyond TRBD1 or TRBD2, each matching 5 bases. The CDR3 here reads CAISNGARGDQETQYF. The DNA is as follows: TGTGCCATCAGTAATGGTGCTAGAGGGGACCAAGAGACCCAGTACTTC.